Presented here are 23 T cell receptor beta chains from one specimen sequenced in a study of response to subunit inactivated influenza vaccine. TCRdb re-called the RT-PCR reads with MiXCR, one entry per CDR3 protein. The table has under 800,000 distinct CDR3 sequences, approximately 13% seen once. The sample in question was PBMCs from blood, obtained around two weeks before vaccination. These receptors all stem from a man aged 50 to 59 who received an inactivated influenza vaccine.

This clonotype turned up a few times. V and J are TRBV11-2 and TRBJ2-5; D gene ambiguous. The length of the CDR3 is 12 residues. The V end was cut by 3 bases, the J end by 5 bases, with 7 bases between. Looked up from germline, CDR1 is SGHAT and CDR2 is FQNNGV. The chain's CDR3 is CASSFLKETQYF. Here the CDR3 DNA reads TGTGCCAGCAGCTTTTTAAAGGAGACCCAGTACTTC.

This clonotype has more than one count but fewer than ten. CDR3 nucleotides: TGCAGTGCTACAAGCCTGGAGGAGGACTTCTCCTATAATTCACCCCTCCACTTT. It encodes CSATSLEEDFSYNSPLHF. This chain uses TRBV20-1 with TRBJ1-6; D uncertain. Trimming cost V 4 bases and J 0 bases, with 19 bases left between them. In germline, CDR1 is DFQATT, CDR2 SNEGSKA (reference sequence). The CDR3 consists of 18 residues.

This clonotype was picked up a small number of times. The CDR3 loop reads CASSRGRDTTNSPLHF. The CDR3 DNA follows: TGCGCCAGCAGCCGAGGACGGGATACCACGAATTCACCCCTCCACTTT. This chain links TRBV4-3 with TRBJ1-6; D gene unclear. CDR3 length equals 16 residues. V shed 4 bases and J shed 7 bases, with 17 bases lying between them. CDR1 and CDR2 from the germline V gene are LGHNA and YSLEER.

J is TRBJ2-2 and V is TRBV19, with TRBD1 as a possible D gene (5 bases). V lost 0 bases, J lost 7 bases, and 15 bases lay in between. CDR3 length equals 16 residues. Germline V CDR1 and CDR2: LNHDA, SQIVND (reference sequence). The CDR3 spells CASSIDPDTDNGELFF. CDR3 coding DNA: TGTGCCAGTAGTATAGATCCCGACACGGACAACGGGGAGCTGTTTTTT.

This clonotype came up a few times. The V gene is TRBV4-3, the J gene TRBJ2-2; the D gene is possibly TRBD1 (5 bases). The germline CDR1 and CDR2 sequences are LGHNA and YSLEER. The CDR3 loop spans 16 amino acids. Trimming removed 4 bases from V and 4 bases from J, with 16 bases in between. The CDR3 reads CASSPNWGTGTGELFF. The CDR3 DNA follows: TGCGCCAGCAGCCCAAACTGGGGCACGGGCACCGGGGAGCTGTTTTTT.

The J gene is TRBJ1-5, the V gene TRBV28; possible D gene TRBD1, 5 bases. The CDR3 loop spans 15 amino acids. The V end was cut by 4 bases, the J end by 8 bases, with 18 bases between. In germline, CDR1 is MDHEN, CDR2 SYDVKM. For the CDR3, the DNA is TGTGCCAGCAGTTCACTGGGACTCACTTATAAGCCCCAGCATTTT. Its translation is CASSSLGLTYKPQHF.

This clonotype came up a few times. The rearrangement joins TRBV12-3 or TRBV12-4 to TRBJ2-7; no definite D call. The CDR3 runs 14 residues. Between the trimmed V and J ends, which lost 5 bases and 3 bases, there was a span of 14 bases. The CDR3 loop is CASSPSYQFYEQYF. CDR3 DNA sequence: TGTGCCAGCAGTCCCAGTTACCAGTTCTACGAGCAGTACTTC.

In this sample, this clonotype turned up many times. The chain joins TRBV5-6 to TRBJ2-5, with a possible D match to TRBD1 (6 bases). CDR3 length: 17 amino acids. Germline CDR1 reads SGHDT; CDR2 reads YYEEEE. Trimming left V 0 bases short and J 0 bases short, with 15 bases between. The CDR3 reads CASSLVGSGAHQETQYF. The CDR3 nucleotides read TGTGCCAGCAGCTTGGTCGGGTCAGGGGCCCACCAAGAGACCCAGTACTTC.

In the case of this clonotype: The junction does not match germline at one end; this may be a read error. CDR3 residues: CASSQETSNEQYF. Here the CDR3 DNA reads TGCGCCAGCAGCCAGGAAACCTCCAACGAGCAGTACTTC. The chain employs TRBV4-3 and TRBJ2-7; D unclear. CDR3 length: 13 amino acids. Germline lookup yields CDR1 LGHNA and CDR2 YSLEER.

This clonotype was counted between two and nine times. The CDR3 bases are TGTGCCAGCAGTTACGGCAGGACAGGAGTCTACGAGCAGTACTTC. Residues: CASSYGRTGVYEQYF. This chain connects TRBV6-2 or TRBV6-3 to TRBJ2-7; 7 bases agree with TRBD1. CDR1 and CDR2 (germline): MNHEY, SVGEGT. This CDR3 region has 15 residues. J was trimmed by 3 bases and V by 2 bases; bases with no gene match: 7.

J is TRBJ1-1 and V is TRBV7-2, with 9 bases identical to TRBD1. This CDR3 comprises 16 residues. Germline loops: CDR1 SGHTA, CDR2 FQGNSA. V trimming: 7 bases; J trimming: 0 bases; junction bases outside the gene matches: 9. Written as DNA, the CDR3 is TGTGCCAGCACCCTAAACAGGGGGCGCATGAACACTGAAGCTTTCTTT. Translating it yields CASTLNRGRMNTEAFF.

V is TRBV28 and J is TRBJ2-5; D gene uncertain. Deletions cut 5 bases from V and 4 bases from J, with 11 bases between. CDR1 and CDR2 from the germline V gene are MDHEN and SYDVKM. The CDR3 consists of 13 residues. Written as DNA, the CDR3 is TGTGCCAGCAGTAATTTGGCAGGAGAGACCCAGTACTTC. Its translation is CASSNLAGETQYF.

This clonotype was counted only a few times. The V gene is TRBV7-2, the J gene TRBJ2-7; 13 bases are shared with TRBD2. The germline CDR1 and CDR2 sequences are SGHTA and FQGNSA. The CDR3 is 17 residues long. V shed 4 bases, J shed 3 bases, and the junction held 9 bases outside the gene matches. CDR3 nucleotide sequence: TGTGCCAGCAGCTCACCCCCAAGGACTAGCGGGGGCTACGAGCAGTACTTC. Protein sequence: CASSSPPRTSGGYEQYF.

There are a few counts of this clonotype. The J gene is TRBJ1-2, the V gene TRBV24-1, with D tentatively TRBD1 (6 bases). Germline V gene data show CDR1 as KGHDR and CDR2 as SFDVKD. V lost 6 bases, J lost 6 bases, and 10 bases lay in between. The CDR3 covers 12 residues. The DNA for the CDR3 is TGTGCCACCAGTCTCAGGGGTGATGGCTACACCTTC. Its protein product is CATSLRGDGYTF.

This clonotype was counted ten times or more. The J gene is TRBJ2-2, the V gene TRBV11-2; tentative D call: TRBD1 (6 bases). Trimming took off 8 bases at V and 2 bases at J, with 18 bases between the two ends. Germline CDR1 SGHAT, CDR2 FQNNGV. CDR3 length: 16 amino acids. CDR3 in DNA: TGTGCCAGCCGCAGTCCAGGCAGGGGTAACACCGGGGAGCTGTTTTTT. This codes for CASRSPGRGNTGELFF.

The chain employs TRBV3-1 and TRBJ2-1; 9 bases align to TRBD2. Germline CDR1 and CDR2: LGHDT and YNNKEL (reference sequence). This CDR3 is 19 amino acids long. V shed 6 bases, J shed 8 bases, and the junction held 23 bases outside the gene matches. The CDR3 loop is CASSSKALGASGELHEQFF. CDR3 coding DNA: TGTGCCAGCAGTTCTAAAGCATTGGGGGCTAGCGGGGAGCTCCATGAGCAGTTCTTC.

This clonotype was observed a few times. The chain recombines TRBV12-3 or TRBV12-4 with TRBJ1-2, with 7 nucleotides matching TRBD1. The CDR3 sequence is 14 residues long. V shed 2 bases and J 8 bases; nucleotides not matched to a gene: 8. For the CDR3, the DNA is TGTGCCAGCAGTTTAATGAAGGGGGCGCAGGGCTACACCTTC. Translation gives CASSLMKGAQGYTF.

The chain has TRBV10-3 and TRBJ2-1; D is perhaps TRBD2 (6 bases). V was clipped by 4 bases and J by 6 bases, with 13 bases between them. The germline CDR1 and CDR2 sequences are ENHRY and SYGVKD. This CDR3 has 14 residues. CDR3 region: CAISGGVGGNEQFF. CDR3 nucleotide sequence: TGTGCCATCAGTGGAGGAGTGGGGGGCAATGAGCAGTTCTTC.

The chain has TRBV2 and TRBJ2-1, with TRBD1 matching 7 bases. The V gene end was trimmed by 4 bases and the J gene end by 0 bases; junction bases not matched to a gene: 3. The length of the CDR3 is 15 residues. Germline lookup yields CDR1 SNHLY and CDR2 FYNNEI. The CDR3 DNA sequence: TGTGCCAGCAGTGGGACAGGCACCTCCTACAATGAGCAGTTCTTC. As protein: CASSGTGTSYNEQFF.

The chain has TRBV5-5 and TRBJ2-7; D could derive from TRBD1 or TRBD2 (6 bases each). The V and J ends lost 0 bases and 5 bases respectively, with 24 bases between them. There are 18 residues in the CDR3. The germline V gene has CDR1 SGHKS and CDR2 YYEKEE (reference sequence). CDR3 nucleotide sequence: TGTGCCAGCAGCTTGGCCTACGTGGGGGGCAGGGAAAACCACGAGCAGTACTTC. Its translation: CASSLAYVGGRENHEQYF. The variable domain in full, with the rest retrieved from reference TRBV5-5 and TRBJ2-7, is DAGVTQSPTHLIKTRGQQVTLRCSPISGHKSVSWYQQVLGQGPQFIFQYYEKEERGRGNFPDRFSARQFPNYSSELNVNALLLGDSALYLCASSLAYVGGRENHEQYFGPGTRLTVT.

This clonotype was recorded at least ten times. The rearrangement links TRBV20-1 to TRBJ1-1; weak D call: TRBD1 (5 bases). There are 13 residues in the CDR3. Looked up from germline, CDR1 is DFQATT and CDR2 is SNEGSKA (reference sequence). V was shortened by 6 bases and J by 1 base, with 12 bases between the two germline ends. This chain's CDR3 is CSALQRGNTEAFF. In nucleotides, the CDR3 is TGCAGTGCCCTACAGAGGGGGAACACTGAAGCTTTCTTT.

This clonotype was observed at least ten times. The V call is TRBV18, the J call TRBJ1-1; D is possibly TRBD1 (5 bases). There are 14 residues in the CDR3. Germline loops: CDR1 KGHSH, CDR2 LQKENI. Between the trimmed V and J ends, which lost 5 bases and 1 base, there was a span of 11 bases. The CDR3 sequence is CASSYTTGNTEAFF. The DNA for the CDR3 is TGTGCCAGCTCATACACTACAGGGAACACTGAAGCTTTCTTT. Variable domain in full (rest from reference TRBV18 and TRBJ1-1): NAGVMQNPRHLVRRRGQEARLRCSPMKGHSHVYWYRQLPEEGLKFMVYLQKENIIDESGMPKERFSAEFPKEGPSILRIQQVVRGDSAAYFCASSYTTGNTEAFFGQGTRLTVV.

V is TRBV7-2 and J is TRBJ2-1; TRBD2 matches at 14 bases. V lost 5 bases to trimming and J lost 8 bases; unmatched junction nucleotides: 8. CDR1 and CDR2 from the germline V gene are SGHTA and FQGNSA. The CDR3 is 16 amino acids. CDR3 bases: TGTGCCAGCAGCCCCCCGGGACTAGCGGGAGCCGATGAGCAGTTCTTC. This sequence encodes CASSPPGLAGADEQFF. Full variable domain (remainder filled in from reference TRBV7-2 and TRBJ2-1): GAGVSQSPSNKVTEKGKDVELRCDPISGHTALYWYRQSLGQGLEFLIYFQGNSAPDKSGLPSDRFSAERTGGSVSTLTIQRTQQEDSAVYLCASSPPGLAGADEQFFGPGTRLTVL.